This TCR beta chain was identified in a study of CD8 T cells in ankylosing spondylitis. The study's findings and limits: Clones linked to disease were reported to show significant enrichment in matched ankylosing spondylitis synovial fluid. The disease-linked clones had a CD8+ phenotype and low blood frequencies. Typical of ankylosing spondylitis blood, it appeared, was a TCR beta motif of under 10 highly homologous variants.

Turning to this clonotype: Its cognate antigen is unknown.

From germline, CDR1 is DFQATT and CDR2 SNEGSKA (reference sequence). There are 17 residues in the CDR3. V lost 5 bases to trimming and J lost 5 bases, with 27 bases between them. From the 5' RACE reads, TCRdb called clonotypes with MiXCR, one entry per CDR3 protein. This sample has about 440,000 distinct CDR3 sequences, with under 20% found just once. Material for sequencing was blood, either unsorted or a sorted T cell fraction (not recorded which). The TCR was taken from a male donor with ankylosing spondylitis. The chain combines TRBV20-1 with TRBJ1-1, with D unclear. The DNA of the CDR3 is TGCAGTGCTCAACCAATGGAAGCGGGCCCCGGATGGACTGAAGCTTTCTTT. Residues: CSAQPMEAGPGWTEAFF.